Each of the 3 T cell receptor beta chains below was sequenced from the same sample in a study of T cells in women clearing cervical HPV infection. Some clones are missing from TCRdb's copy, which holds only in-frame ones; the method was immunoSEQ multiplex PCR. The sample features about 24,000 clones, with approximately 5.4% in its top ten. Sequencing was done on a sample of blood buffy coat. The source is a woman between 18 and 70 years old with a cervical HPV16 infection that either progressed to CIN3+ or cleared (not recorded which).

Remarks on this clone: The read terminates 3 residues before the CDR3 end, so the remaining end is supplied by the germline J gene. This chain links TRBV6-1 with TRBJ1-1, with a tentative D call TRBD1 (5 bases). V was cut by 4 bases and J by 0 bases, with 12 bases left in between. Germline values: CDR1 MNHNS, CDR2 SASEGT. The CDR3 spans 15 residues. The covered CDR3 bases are TGTGCCAGCAGTGTGGTACAGGCCATGAACACTGAA. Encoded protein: CASSVVQAMNTE. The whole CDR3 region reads CASSVVQAMNTEAFF.

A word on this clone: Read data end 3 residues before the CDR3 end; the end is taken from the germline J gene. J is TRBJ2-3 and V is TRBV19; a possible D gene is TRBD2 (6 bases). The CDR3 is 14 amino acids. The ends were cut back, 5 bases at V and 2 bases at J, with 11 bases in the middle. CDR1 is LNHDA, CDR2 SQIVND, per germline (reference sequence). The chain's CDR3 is CASSDGGNTDTQYF. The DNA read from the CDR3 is TGTGCCAGTAGTGACGGGGGAAACACAGATACG.

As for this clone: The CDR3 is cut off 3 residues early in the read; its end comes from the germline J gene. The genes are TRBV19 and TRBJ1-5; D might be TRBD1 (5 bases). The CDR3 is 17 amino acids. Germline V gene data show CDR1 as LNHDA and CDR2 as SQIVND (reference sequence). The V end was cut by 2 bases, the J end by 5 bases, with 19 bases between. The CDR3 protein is CASSISPLTAEYQPQHF. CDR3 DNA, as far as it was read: TGTGCCAGTAGTATATCCCCATTGACAGCAGAATATCAGCCC.